A single sample gave rise to the 22 T cell receptor beta chains below, sequenced in a study of blood T cell repertoires in COVID-19. Assay used: immunoSEQ multiplex PCR; TCRdb lists only in-frame clones, some missing. Counted here are about 150,000 clones, approximately 80% occurring once; the ten biggest clones make up approximately 11%. Sequenced input: peripheral blood. The origin of the receptors is a man aged 55 to 69 who had recovered from COVID-19.

On this clone: At one end the junction does not follow the germline gene, possibly because of a read error. The rearrangement uses TRBV5-4 and TRBJ2-5; 9 bases fit TRBD2. CDR1 is SGHNT, CDR2 YYREEE, per germline (reference sequence). CDR3 length equals 16 residues. This CDR3 is CASSSRLAGFQGTQYF. DNA for the CDR3: TGTGCCAGCAGCTCCCGGCTAGCGGGGTTCCAAGGGACCCAGTACTTC.

The V call is TRBV6-4, the J call TRBJ1-1; TRBD1 might be the D (5 bases). The CDR3 covers 13 residues. Germline loops: CDR1 MRHNA, CDR2 SNTAGT. The V gene lost 6 bases and the J gene lost 1 base, with 9 bases spanning the gap. CDR3 DNA sequence: TGTGCCAGCAGCCTGACAGAGAACACTGAAGCTTTCTTT. Residues: CASSLTENTEAFF.

The chain carries TRBV7-2 and TRBJ2-2, with D hard to call. V was trimmed by 6 bases and J by 1 base, leaving 9 bases between them. The CDR3 has 14 residues. Germline V gives CDR1 SGHTA, CDR2 FQGNSA. CDR3 coding DNA: TGTGCCAGCAGAGACTCGGGGAACACCGGGGAGCTGTTTTTT. Its translation is CASRDSGNTGELFF. The whole variable domain, filled in from reference TRBV7-2 and TRBJ2-2, reads GAGVSQSPSNKVTEKGKDVELRCDPISGHTALYWYRQSLGQGLEFLIYFQGNSAPDKSGLPSDRFSAERTGGSVSTLTIQRTQQEDSAVYLCASRDSGNTGELFFGEGSRLTVL.

V gene TRBV7-2 combines with J gene TRBJ2-3; 8 nucleotides match TRBD2. Trimming took 5 bases from V and 5 from J; bases not matched to a gene: 9. There are 15 residues in the CDR3. Germline V gene data show CDR1 as SGHTA and CDR2 as FQGNSA. The CDR3 sequence: CASSRGLVKEDTQYF. CDR3 coding DNA: TGTGCCAGCAGCCGGGGACTAGTGAAGGAAGATACGCAGTATTTT.

This clone is a singleton in its sample. The V and J genes are TRBV7-2 and TRBJ1-4; perhaps TRBD1 as D (5 bases). V gave up 5 bases and J gave up 5 bases, with 15 bases separating them. The CDR3 is made up of 15 amino acids. CDR1 and CDR2 (germline): SGHTA, FQGNSA. CDR3 sequence (DNA): TGTGCCAGCAGCCATAAAAGGGGAAGGAATGAAAAACTGTTTTTT. This sequence encodes CASSHKRGRNEKLFF.

This clone has just one count. V gene TRBV6-5 combines with J gene TRBJ1-5; 10 bases agree with TRBD1. The CDR3 sequence is 15 residues long. Germline V gives CDR1 MNHEY, CDR2 SVGAGI. Germline trimming cut 6 bases from V and 4 bases from J; bases unmatched to any gene: 6. CDR3 in amino acids: CASSGDRGGNQPQHF. Written as DNA, the CDR3 is TGTGCCAGCAGCGGGGACAGGGGAGGAAATCAGCCCCAGCATTTT.

In the case of this clone: Mismatch with germline at one junction end may stem from a read error. The chain recombines TRBV3-1 (or the pseudogene TRBV3-2) with TRBJ2-7; 9 nucleotides agree with TRBD2. This CDR3 has 11 residues. The germline V gene encodes CDR1 LGHDT and CDR2 YNNKEL (reference sequence). The DNA for the CDR3 is TGTGCCAGCAGCCAAGAGGGACTAGCTTTCTTC. This codes for CASSQEGLAFF.

The V call is TRBV19, the J call TRBJ2-5; 7 positions match TRBD1. V gave up 3 bases and J gave up 2 bases; unmatched junction bases: 6. The CDR3 loop spans 15 amino acids. Germline V gives CDR1 LNHDA, CDR2 SQIVND (reference sequence). The DNA for the CDR3 is TGTGCCAGTAGTATTTTAATGGGACAGCAAGAGACCCAGTACTTC. It codes for CASSILMGQQETQYF.

The gene calls are TRBV5-6 and TRBJ1-1; 9 bases map to TRBD1. The CDR3 is 15 amino acids. J gave up 4 bases and V 3 bases, and 7 bases lay outside the gene matches. Germline V gives CDR1 SGHDT, CDR2 YYEEEE. CDR3 coding DNA: TGTGCCAGCAGCTGGGGGTCGACAGGGGGCACTGAAGCTTTCTTT. As protein: CASSWGSTGGTEAFF.

The chain couples TRBV7-2 to TRBJ2-7; 7 bases align to TRBD1. After removal of 4 bases from V and 4 bases from J, the junction contained 7 bases not matched to a gene. CDR3 size: 14 residues. The germline CDR1 and CDR2 sequences are SGHTA and FQGNSA. CDR3: CASSYSGTDYEQYF. The DNA for the CDR3 is TGTGCCAGCAGCTACTCCGGGACAGATTACGAGCAGTACTTC.

The chain is built from TRBV5-1 and TRBJ2-2, with 8 bases matching TRBD2. This CDR3 region has 15 residues. Germline assignment: CDR1 SGHRS and CDR2 YFSETQ. V shed 4 bases, J shed 6 bases, and the junction held 8 bases outside the gene matches. The CDR3 nucleotides read TGCGCCAGCAGCGGACGCCTAGCGGGTGCCGGGGAGCTGTTTTTT. It codes for CASSGRLAGAGELFF.

The J gene is TRBJ2-5, the V gene TRBV7-9; 9 nucleotides align to TRBD1. Looked up from germline, CDR1 is SEHNR and CDR2 is FQNEAQ (reference sequence). V lost 4 bases and J lost 4; bases outside the gene matches: 7. The CDR3 spans 15 residues. The CDR3 protein is CASSSTGGVGETQYF. In nucleotides, the CDR3 is TGTGCCAGCAGCTCAACAGGGGGCGTAGGAGAGACCCAGTACTTC.

The CDR3 DNA reads TGTGCCAGCAGCCCCCCTGGGACATGGAATGAGCAGTTCTTC. Translated, it gives CASSPPGTWNEQFF. This chain joins TRBV6-5 and TRBJ2-1; TRBD1 might be the D (6 bases). The CDR3 length is 14 residues. In germline, CDR1 is MNHEY, CDR2 SVGAGI. The V gene lost 6 bases and the J gene lost 7 bases, with 16 bases spanning the gap.

The chain employs TRBV7-9 and TRBJ2-4, with TRBD1 matching 8 bases. The CDR3 covers 16 residues. With 5 bases clipped from V and 1 base from J, the junction kept 7 bases outside the gene matches. The germline gives CDR1 SEHNR, CDR2 FQNEAQ (reference sequence). CDR3 sequence (DNA): TGTGCCAGCAGCCCGTCCCGGACAGGGGCCAAAAACATTCAGTACTTC. Translation gives CASSPSRTGAKNIQYF. Using reference TRBV7-9 and TRBJ2-4 for the parts outside the CDR3, the full variable domain is DTGVSQNPRHKITKRGQNVTFRCDPISEHNRLYWYRQTLGQGPEFLTYFQNEAQLEKSRLLSDRFSAERPKGSFSTLEIQRTEQGDSAMYLCASSPSRTGAKNIQYFGAGTRLSVL.

This clone was observed a handful of times. The rearrangement links TRBV5-6 to TRBJ1-5, with TRBD1 as a possible D gene (5 bases). CDR1 is SGHDT, CDR2 YYEEEE, per germline. The CDR3 contains 14 residues. Trimming cost V 4 bases and J 3 bases, with 11 bases left between them. The CDR3 DNA sequence: TGTGCCAGCAGCCGGGGGTTGGCCAATCAGCCCCAGCATTTT. Translation: CASSRGLANQPQHF.

This clone appeared once. This chain uses TRBV2 with TRBJ1-4, with D possibly being TRBD1 (5 bases). V dropped 4 bases and J dropped 7 bases, with 13 bases sitting between them. CDR1 is SNHLY, CDR2 FYNNEI, per germline. This CDR3 has 14 residues. CDR3 loop: CASSGLQGTEKLFF. DNA of the CDR3: TGTGCCAGCAGTGGTCTGCAGGGAACTGAAAAACTGTTTTTT.

The J gene is TRBJ2-7, the V gene TRBV19, with 8 bases lining up with TRBD1. V gave up 2 bases and J gave up 2 bases; unmatched junction bases: 11. The CDR3 spans 17 residues. Germline assignment: CDR1 LNHDA and CDR2 SQIVND (reference sequence). CDR3: CASSITFRTGITYEQYF. DNA for the CDR3: TGTGCCAGTAGTATAACATTTCGGACAGGGATAACCTACGAGCAGTACTTC.

CDR3: CASSLDRIRSYGYTF. CDR3 DNA: TGTGCCAGCAGTCTGGACAGGATTCGTTCGTATGGCTACACCTTC. The chain couples TRBV28 to TRBJ1-2; 7 nucleotides agree with TRBD1. V lost 5 bases, J lost 5 bases, and 11 bases stayed unmatched. This CDR3 comprises 15 residues. Germline V gives CDR1 MDHEN, CDR2 SYDVKM.

This rearrangement joins TRBV7-2 to TRBJ1-1, with D perhaps matching TRBD1 (6 bases). V was clipped by 5 bases and J by 1 base, with 8 bases between them. The CDR3 covers 13 residues. Germline lookup yields CDR1 SGHTA and CDR2 FQGNSA. The CDR3 protein is CASSQDRNTEAFF. The CDR3 coding sequence is TGTGCCAGCAGCCAGGACAGGAACACTGAAGCTTTCTTT.

J is TRBJ2-7 and V is TRBV18, with D tentatively TRBD1 (6 bases). CDR3 size: 14 residues. V was cut by 7 bases and J by 2 bases, with 15 bases left in between. CDR1 and CDR2 (germline): KGHSH, LQKENI. In DNA form, the CDR3 reads TGTGCCAGCTGCCGACAGGATTGGCCCTACGAGCAGTACTTC. It encodes CASCRQDWPYEQYF.

The rearrangement uses TRBV30 and TRBJ1-4; D is undetermined. The germline CDR1 and CDR2 sequences are GTSNPN and SVGIG (reference sequence). Trimming shortened V by 1 base and J by 7 bases, and 10 bases separated the two germline ends. This CDR3 spans 13 amino acids. CDR3 in DNA: TGTGCCTGGAGTGGCCGGGGTGGTGAAAAACTGTTTTTT. It yields the protein CAWSGRGGEKLFF.

The V call is TRBV18, the J call TRBJ1-2, with a possible D match to TRBD1 (5 bases). The CDR3 sequence is 18 residues long. The ends were cut back, 6 bases at V and 6 bases at J, with 29 bases in the middle. Germline lookup yields CDR1 KGHSH and CDR2 LQKENI. This CDR3 reads CASSPQPRPTGVLDGYTF. The CDR3 coding sequence is TGTGCCAGCTCTCCTCAACCGAGGCCGACGGGGGTACTAGATGGCTACACCTTC.